This T cell receptor (beta chain) is drawn from a study of T cell changes during pregnancy in multiple sclerosis. This clone came up once. Trimming removed 4 bases at V and 6 bases at J, with 13 bases between. The CDR3 sequence is 13 residues long. Looked up from germline, CDR1 is SSHAT and CDR2 is FNYEAQ (reference sequence). Sequencing was performed with immunoSEQ multiplex PCR; in TCRdb, only in-frame clones are kept and a portion is missing. The table shows approximately 32,000 clones, with around nine tenths occurring only once. The origin of this receptor is a female donor with multiple sclerosis, enrolled in a pregnancy study. The chain links TRBV7-7 to TRBJ2-7, with D perhaps TRBD2 (6 bases). Sequences were derived from CD8+ T cells from peripheral blood mononuclear cells, sampled in the first trimester of pregnancy. The CDR3 DNA reads as TGTGCCAGCAGCTCCGGAGGGCTCTCCGAGCAGTACTTC. The encoded protein is CASSSGGLSEQYF.